One sample yielded the 32 T cell receptor beta chains listed below, sequenced in a study of cytomegalovirus exposure and HLA in healthy donors. Libraries were prepared by immunoSEQ multiplex PCR; TCRdb keeps only in-frame clonotypes and omits some of them. The table records 120,000 or so clones, 89% of them present only once. The source material was PBMCs. The receptors shown here come from a woman between 18 and 29 years old in good health and CMV-seronegative.

The rearrangement links TRBV7-2 to TRBJ2-7; TRBD2 agrees at 15 bases. The germline V gene encodes CDR1 SGHTA and CDR2 FQGNSA. The CDR3 is 17 amino acids. V was pared by 1 base and J by 3 bases, with 4 bases of the junction left unmatched. CDR3 nucleotide sequence: TGTGCCAGCAGCTTAGAGGGACTAGCGGGAGGATACTACGAGCAGTACTTC. It is translated as CASSLEGLAGGYYEQYF.

J is TRBJ1-6 and V is TRBV30; 9 bases are shared with TRBD1. V lost 8 bases to trimming and J lost 8 bases; unmatched junction nucleotides: 10. The CDR3 has 14 residues. Germline V gene data show CDR1 as GTSNPN and CDR2 as SVGIG (reference sequence). The CDR3 reads CAVQATGGDSPLHF. CDR3 bases: TGTGCCGTCCAGGCTACAGGGGGCGATTCACCCCTCCACTTT.

On this clone itself: This CDR3 is also generated by other DNA sequences in the sample. V is TRBV18 and J is TRBJ1-1; 8 positions match TRBD1. The CDR3 consists of 13 residues. J gave up 4 bases and V 3 bases, and 1 base lay outside the gene matches. Germline V lookup: CDR1 KGHSH, CDR2 LQKENI. CDR3 amino acids: CASSPGQGTEAFF. The CDR3 DNA reads as TGTGCCAGCTCACCCGGACAGGGCACTGAAGCTTTCTTT. The entire variable domain, with the rest obtained from reference TRBV18 and TRBJ1-1, is as follows: NAGVMQNPRHLVRRRGQEARLRCSPMKGHSHVYWYRQLPEEGLKFMVYLQKENIIDESGMPKERFSAEFPKEGPSILRIQQVVRGDSAAYFCASSPGQGTEAFFGQGTRLTVV.

The chain links TRBV28 to TRBJ1-2, with 12 positions matching TRBD1. V lost 6 bases, J lost 4 bases, and 15 bases stayed unmatched. The CDR3 is 18 residues long. The germline V gene has CDR1 MDHEN and CDR2 SYDVKM. The CDR3 DNA follows: TGTGCCAGCAGGTCGCCAGGGGACAGGGGGCGAGTGGCCTATGGCTACACCTTC. This translates into CASRSPGDRGRVAYGYTF.

Points on this clone: At one boundary the junction diverges from the germline segment, which might be a read error. The DNA for the CDR3 is TGTGCCACCAGTAGGACAGAGAATTCACCCCTCCACTTT. Translated, it gives CATSRTENSPLHF. The J gene is TRBJ1-6, the V gene TRBV2, with a possible D match to TRBD1 (6 bases). CDR3 length equals 13 residues. Germline CDR1 and CDR2: SNHLY and FYNNEI.

This clone was counted once. The chain has TRBV6-6 and TRBJ2-7; 8 bases are shared with TRBD1. Per germline, CDR1 MNHNY and CDR2 SVGAGI (reference sequence). The CDR3 covers 15 residues. V shed 4 bases and J 3 bases; nucleotides not matched to a gene: 8. CDR3 protein: CASSSVTDRDYEQYF. The CDR3 bases are TGTGCCAGCAGTTCGGTAACGGACAGGGACTACGAGCAGTACTTC.

This chain links TRBV6-5 with TRBJ2-2; 10 positions match TRBD1. Germline V CDR1 and CDR2: MNHEY, SVGAGI. With 6 bases clipped from V and 3 bases from J, the junction kept 4 bases outside the gene matches. This CDR3 has 15 residues. CDR3 sequence: CASRIGTGDTGELFF. In DNA, the CDR3 is TGTGCCAGCAGAATCGGGACAGGGGACACCGGGGAGCTGTTTTTT.

CDR3 in amino acids: CSGTRGKTEAFF. The CDR3 nucleotides are TGCAGCGGCACCAGGGGAAAGACTGAAGCTTTCTTT. This chain joins TRBV29-1 and TRBJ1-1; possibly TRBD1 for D (6 bases). The V end was cut by 7 bases, the J end by 5 bases, with 14 bases between. Germline CDR1 and CDR2: SQVTM and ANQGSEA. The CDR3 loop spans 12 amino acids.

The rearrangement joins TRBV6-1 to TRBJ2-3; 8 bases line up with TRBD1. CDR1 and CDR2 from the germline V gene are MNHNS and SASEGT. Trimming cost V 3 bases and J 1 base; bases outside gene matches: 3. CDR3 length: 15 amino acids. CDR3 coding DNA: TGTGCCAGCAGTGACAGGGGGCCCGGCACAGATACGCAGTATTTT. Translating gives CASSDRGPGTDTQYF.

The V gene is TRBV28, the J gene TRBJ1-1; D perhaps matches TRBD1 (6 bases). Trimming pared 8 bases from V and 8 bases from J, leaving 12 bases between. The CDR3 loop spans 11 amino acids. Germline CDR1 reads MDHEN; CDR2 reads SYDVKM. Here the CDR3 reads CASGWGTEAFF. The CDR3 DNA follows: TGTGCCAGCGGGTGGGGGACAGAAGCTTTCTTT.

This clone was picked up one time. V gene TRBV19 combines with J gene TRBJ1-1, with D possibly TRBD1 on 5 matching bases. The CDR3 covers 13 residues. V lost 2 bases and J 8 bases, leaving 12 bases between the germline ends. Germline V gene lookup returns CDR1 LNHDA and CDR2 SQIVND (reference sequence). CDR3 region: CASSIRGTGEAFF. For the CDR3, the DNA is TGTGCCAGTAGTATAAGGGGTACTGGCGAAGCTTTCTTT.

The gene calls are TRBV28 and TRBJ2-3; a possible D gene is TRBD1 (5 bases). Trimming took 11 bases from V and 1 from J, leaving 13 bases between them. Per the germline V gene, CDR1 is MDHEN and CDR2 is SYDVKM. The CDR3 extends over 13 amino acids. CDR3 protein: CAASGQGTDTQYF. In nucleotides, the CDR3 is TGTGCCGCGTCAGGACAAGGCACAGATACGCAGTATTTT.

This sequence joins TRBV7-8 and TRBJ1-4; D unresolved. The V end lost 0 bases, the J end lost 8 bases, and 13 bases lay between the germline ends. The CDR3 runs 15 residues. Germline values: CDR1 SGHVS, CDR2 FQNEAQ. The CDR3 DNA is TGTGCCAGCAGCTTAGCGACGAGGGTACAGGAAAAACTGTTTTTT. Its protein is CASSLATRVQEKLFF.

The chain combines TRBV28 with TRBJ1-1, with a weak D call TRBD1 (5 bases). The germline V gene encodes CDR1 MDHEN and CDR2 SYDVKM. The CDR3 runs 15 residues. Between the trimmed V and J ends, which lost 2 bases and 3 bases, there was a span of 13 bases. DNA of the CDR3: TGTGCCAGCAGTTTAAAGCTGTGGGGGGACACTGAAGCTTTCTTT. It codes for CASSLKLWGDTEAFF.

The chain recombines TRBV28 with TRBJ1-3, with TRBD1 matching over 7 bases. The CDR3 is made up of 16 amino acids. The V gene's germline CDR1 is MDHEN and CDR2 SYDVKM. The V gene end was trimmed by 4 bases and the J gene end by 4 bases; junction bases not matched to a gene: 10. CDR3 protein: CASSSPSTGVGNTIYF. The CDR3 DNA follows: TGTGCCAGCAGTTCCCCGTCCACAGGGGTCGGAAACACCATATATTTT. The complete variable domain, with remaining parts taken from reference TRBV28 and TRBJ1-3, reads DVKVTQSSRYLVKRTGEKVFLECVQDMDHENMFWYRQDPGLGLRLIYFSYDVKMKEKGDIPEGYSVSREKKERFSLILESASTNQTSMYLCASSSPSTGVGNTIYFGEGSWLTVV.

The CDR3 DNA reads TGTGCCAGCAGCTGGGGACAGGGGTTTAACGGGGAGCTGTTTTTT. It codes for CASSWGQGFNGELFF. This chain uses TRBV5-4 with TRBJ2-2; TRBD1 matches at 10 bases. This CDR3 spans 15 amino acids. V lost 3 bases to trimming and J lost 7 bases; unmatched junction nucleotides: 6. CDR1 is SGHNT, CDR2 YYREEE, per germline (reference sequence). Using reference TRBV5-4 and TRBJ2-2 for the parts outside the CDR3, the full variable domain is ETGVTQSPTHLIKTRGQQVTLRCSSQSGHNTVSWYQQALGQGPQFIFQYYREEENGRGNFPPRFSGLQFPNYSSELNVNALELDDSALYLCASSWGQGFNGELFFGEGSRLTVL.

V is TRBV29-1 and J is TRBJ1-1, with 9 nucleotides matching TRBD1. This CDR3 spans 14 amino acids. Trimming at V came to 7 bases and at J to 5 bases, leaving 11 bases not matched to a gene. Germline values: CDR1 SQVTM, CDR2 ANQGSEA. The CDR3 region is CSAEGGQGRTEAFF. As DNA, the CDR3 is TGCAGCGCCGAAGGGGGACAGGGACGGACTGAAGCTTTCTTT.

The chain recombines TRBV6-4 with TRBJ2-7; D uncertain. CDR1 is MRHNA, CDR2 SNTAGT, per germline. V was clipped by 0 bases and J by 0 bases, with 6 bases between them. The length of the CDR3 is 14 residues. The CDR3 sequence is CASSDSIVSYEQYF. The CDR3 DNA follows: TGTGCCAGCAGTGACTCTATAGTCTCCTACGAGCAGTACTTC.

The chain carries TRBV2 and TRBJ2-5; 7 bases are shared with TRBD2. The CDR3 consists of 15 residues. Per germline, CDR1 SNHLY and CDR2 FYNNEI. After removal of 7 bases from V and 3 bases from J, the junction contained 11 bases not matched to a gene. The DNA for the CDR3 is TGTGCCAGCATGGGCGTTAGGGCGGGAGAAGAGACCCAGTACTTC. Translated, it gives CASMGVRAGEETQYF.

This clone has just one count. The rearrangement links TRBV19 to TRBJ2-1, with TRBD2 identical over 9 bases. CDR1 is LNHDA and CDR2 is SQIVND in the germline V gene (reference sequence). The CDR3 sequence is 13 residues long. V lost 8 bases, J lost 6 bases, and 5 bases stayed unmatched. CDR3 amino acids: CASSTSGSNEQFF. DNA for the CDR3: TGTGCCAGTTCGACTAGCGGCTCCAATGAGCAGTTCTTC.

The rearrangement joins TRBV5-1 to TRBJ2-5; maybe TRBD1 (5 bases). The CDR3 totals 16 residues. The germline V gene encodes CDR1 SGHRS and CDR2 YFSETQ. The ends were cut back, 0 bases at V and 1 base at J, with 13 bases in the middle. As DNA, the CDR3 is TGCGCCAGCAGCTTGGCGGGTGGGCAGGGCCAAGAGACCCAGTACTTC. Protein: CASSLAGGQGQETQYF.

The rearrangement uses TRBV27 and TRBJ1-2; 8 nucleotides align to TRBD1. The CDR3 extends over 14 amino acids. The germline V gene encodes CDR1 MNHEY and CDR2 SMNVEV (reference sequence). Trimming removed 4 bases from V and 4 bases from J; junction bases left unmatched: 5. For the CDR3, the DNA is TGTGCCAGCAGTTGGGCAGGGGGCACCTATGGCTACACCTTC. As protein: CASSWAGGTYGYTF.

The CDR3 here is CASLFTSGDNEQFF. CDR3 DNA sequence: TGTGCCAGCTTATTTACTAGCGGGGACAATGAGCAGTTCTTC. V usage is TRBV28 and J usage is TRBJ2-1; 10 bases map to TRBD2. The CDR3 totals 14 residues. Germline loops: CDR1 MDHEN, CDR2 SYDVKM. V was clipped by 8 bases and J by 5 bases; unmatched bases: 6.

CDR3: CASSQDPGSSYNEQFF. CDR3 sequence (DNA): TGCGCCAGCAGCCAAGACCCGGGGAGCTCCTACAATGAGCAGTTCTTC. The rearrangement uses TRBV5-1 and TRBJ2-1; D is possibly TRBD2 (5 bases). Between the trimmed V and J ends, which lost 4 bases and 0 bases, there was a span of 14 bases. Germline values: CDR1 SGHRS, CDR2 YFSETQ. This CDR3 spans 16 amino acids.

This clone was counted a few times. V and J are TRBV28 and TRBJ2-2, with TRBD1 identical over 7 bases. The CDR3 totals 13 residues. The trim removed 5 bases at V and 6 bases at J, leaving 3 bases unmatched. CDR1 is MDHEN and CDR2 is SYDVKM in the germline V gene. CDR3 sequence reads: CASSLQGAGELFF. As DNA, the CDR3 is TGTGCCAGCAGTCTCCAGGGGGCCGGGGAGCTGTTTTTT.

Only one count was recorded for this clone. The J gene is TRBJ1-6, the V gene TRBV7-6; 7 bases line up with TRBD1. The CDR3 totals 15 residues. V shed 1 base, J shed 3 bases, and the junction held 0 bases outside the gene matches. Per the germline V gene, CDR1 is SGHVS and CDR2 is FNYEAQ. The CDR3 region is CASSLDRGYNSPLHF. CDR3 nucleotides: TGTGCCAGCAGCTTAGACAGGGGCTATAATTCACCCCTCCACTTT.

The rearrangement joins TRBV6-5 to TRBJ2-7; D not certain. Looked up from germline, CDR1 is MNHEY and CDR2 is SVGAGI. The V gene lost 2 bases and the J gene lost 7 bases, with 6 bases spanning the gap. This CDR3 is 11 amino acids long. DNA for the CDR3: TGTGCCAGCAGTTACGGGCGAGAGCAGTACTTC. It translates to CASSYGREQYF.

The gene calls are TRBV18 and TRBJ2-3, with a tentative D call TRBD2 (5 bases). Per germline, CDR1 KGHSH and CDR2 LQKENI. V lost 3 bases, J lost 0 bases, and 10 bases lay in between. The CDR3 totals 15 residues. The CDR3, as DNA: TGTGCCAGCTCACCGGCGGGTACTAGCACAGATACGCAGTATTTT. Its translation: CASSPAGTSTDTQYF.

The chain links TRBV7-9 to TRBJ1-5; TRBD1 is a possible D gene (6 bases). Germline assignment: CDR1 SEHNR and CDR2 FQNEAQ (reference sequence). CDR3 size: 16 residues. V was shortened by 5 bases and J by 4 bases, with 18 bases between the two germline ends. CDR3 bases: TGTGCCAGCAGCCCAGGAACAGGGTTACTAAATCAGCCCCAGCATTTT. The encoded protein is CASSPGTGLLNQPQHF.

The chain combines TRBV28 with TRBJ1-3; D gene uncertain. Per germline, CDR1 MDHEN and CDR2 SYDVKM. There are 13 residues in the CDR3. The V gene lost 7 bases and the J gene lost 1 base, with 8 bases spanning the gap. CDR3 nucleotides: TGTGCCAGCAAGGGAGGGTCTGGAAACACCATATATTTT. Protein sequence: CASKGGSGNTIYF.

V usage is TRBV5-1 and J usage is TRBJ1-2; TRBD1 aligns across 8 bases. V shed 4 bases and J 7 bases; nucleotides not matched to a gene: 18. Germline CDR1 reads SGHRS; CDR2 reads YFSETQ. This CDR3 is built from 17 residues. Here the CDR3 reads CASSLTLDRASSGGYTF. In DNA form, the CDR3 reads TGCGCCAGCAGCCTCACCCTGGACAGGGCCTCCTCGGGTGGCTACACCTTC. Full variable domain (rest looked up from reference TRBV5-1 and TRBJ1-2): KAGVTQTPRYLIKTRGQQVTLSCSPISGHRSVSWYQQTPGQGLQFLFEYFSETQRNKGNFPGRFSGRQFSNSRSEMNVSTLELGDSALYLCASSLTLDRASSGGYTFGSGTRLTVV.

V usage is TRBV25-1 and J usage is TRBJ1-1; D is unclear. Germline-derived CDR1 and CDR2 are MGHDK and SYGVNS. V lost 4 bases to trimming and J lost 0 bases, with 12 bases between them. The CDR3 covers 15 residues. In DNA form, the CDR3 reads TGTGCCAGCAGTGCCCCGACAATATTGAACACTGAAGCTTTCTTT. Its translation: CASSAPTILNTEAFF.